A selection of T cell receptor beta chains follows, all from one sample in a study of cytomegalovirus exposure and HLA in healthy donors. Produced via immunoSEQ multiplex PCR; TCRdb's table is partial and in-frame only. Of about 130,000 clones listed, around two thirds are singletons. Sequencing was done on a sample of PBMCs. The receptor source for this set is a human donor in good health. Each CDR3 is given with its conserved first and last residue. Fields, in order: V gene, J gene, clone size, D gene, CDR3 protein, CDR3 DNA. A D gene is named only where the DNA matches it firmly. Clone sizes are given selectively: once, few, many, or a class where the clone is expanded.

>TRBV6-5|TRBJ1-6|few|NA
CASSPFGQKDSPLHF
TGTGCCAGCAGTCCATTCGGACAGAAGGATTCACCCCTCCACTTT
>TRBV5-8|TRBJ2-3|NA|NA
CASTPETDRTQYF
TGTGCCAGCACCCCAGAAACGGACAGAACGCAGTATTTT
>TRBV11-1|TRBJ2-7|NA|TRBD2
CASSSRAGATYEQYF
TGTGCCAGCAGCTCGCGAGCGGGGGCCACCTACGAGCAGTACTTC
>TRBV19|TRBJ2-1|NA|TRBD2
CASSEGAGGFRDEQFF
TGTGCCAGTAGTGAGGGAGCGGGAGGGTTTCGCGATGAGCAGTTCTTC
>TRBV7-9|TRBJ1-5|NA|TRBD1
CSSSLGSTGTGDQPQHF
TGTTCCAGCAGCTTAGGGTCGACAGGGACAGGGGACCAGCCCCAGCATTTT
>TRBV7-9|TRBJ2-7|NA|TRBD1
CSSSQVGDRGNEQYF
TGTTCCAGCAGCCAGGTGGGGGACAGGGGTAACGAGCAGTACTTC
>TRBV5-1|TRBJ2-5|NA|TRBD1
CASRRAQTGGHEQYF
TGCGCCAGCCGTAGGGCACAGACAGGGGGTCATGAGCAGTACTTC
>TRBV30|TRBJ2-7|few|NA
CAWGRHLGEQYF
TGTGCCTGGGGAAGACACCTTGGGGAGCAGTACTTC
>TRBV5-1|TRBJ2-5|NA|TRBD1
CASTAGGVQETQYF
TGCGCCAGCACCGCAGGGGGCGTACAAGAGACCCAGTACTTC
>TRBV27|TRBJ1-2|NA|TRBD1
CASSPRGQDRLLYGYTF
TGTGCCAGCAGTCCCCGAGGCCAGGACAGGCTTCTCTATGGCTACACCTTC
>TRBV7-3|TRBJ2-1|NA|TRBD2
CASSLRGGSVYNEQFF
TGTGCCAGCAGCTTACGGGGCGGGAGCGTTTACAATGAGCAGTTCTTC
>TRBV4-2|TRBJ1-1|NA|NA
CASSQGPQGRTEAFF
TGTGCCAGCAGCCAAGGACCCCAGGGGCGAACTGAAGCTTTCTTT
>TRBV2|TRBJ1-2|NA|TRBD1
CASSERQGATYGYTF
TGTGCCAGCAGTGAAAGACAGGGGGCAACATATGGCTACACCTTC
>TRBV27|TRBJ2-1|NA|TRBD1
CASSFTGQNNEQFF
TGTGCCAGCAGTTTCACGGGACAGAACAATGAGCAGTTCTTC
>TRBV30|TRBJ2-5|NA|NA
CAWSSGLETQYF
TGTGCCTGGAGTTCAGGCCTTGAGACCCAGTACTTC
>TRBV19|TRBJ2-6|NA|NA
CASKPPGAGANVLTF
TGTGCCAGTAAGCCCCCCGGGGCTGGGGCCAACGTCCTGACTTTC
>TRBV19|TRBJ2-1|few|NA
CASSNGDYNEQFF
TGTGCCAGTAGTAACGGAGACTACAATGAGCAGTTCTTC
>TRBV6-5|TRBJ2-2|once|TRBD1
CASKSDRETGELFF
TGTGCCAGCAAGAGCGACAGGGAAACCGGGGAGCTGTTTTTT
>TRBV29-1|TRBJ1-3|NA|NA
CSAGKQDPGNTIYF
TGCAGCGCCGGAAAGCAGGATCCTGGAAACACCATATATTTT
>TRBV28|TRBJ1-2|few|TRBD1
CASRETGIYGYTF
TGTGCCAGCAGGGAGACAGGGATCTATGGCTACACCTTC
>TRBV6-1|TRBJ2-7|few|TRBD2
CASSEKGSGSPRDEQYF
TGTGCCAGCAGTGAAAAGGGGAGCGGGAGCCCCCGGGACGAGCAGTACTTC
>TRBV9|TRBJ2-2|NA|TRBD1
CASARGRVITGELFF
TGTGCCAGCGCGAGGGGGCGCGTCATCACCGGGGAGCTGTTTTTT
>TRBV7-2|TRBJ2-7|NA|TRBD2
CASSLGGLAGVNEQYF
TGTGCCAGCAGCTTAGGGGGACTAGCGGGAGTGAACGAGCAGTACTTC
>TRBV19|TRBJ2-3|NA|NA
CASSKRVGDTQYF
TGTGCCAGTAGTAAGCGGGTGGGAGATACGCAGTATTTT
>TRBV11-3|TRBJ2-2|NA|TRBD1
CAIRDRKTGELFF
TGTGCCATCCGGGACAGAAAGACCGGGGAGCTGTTTTTT
>TRBV28|TRBJ1-1|NA|TRBD1
CASSTQTGLAFF
TGTGCCAGCAGTACCCAGACAGGGTTGGCTTTCTTT
>TRBV30|TRBJ2-7|NA|TRBD1
CAATGVPYEQYF
TGTGCCGCGACAGGGGTTCCCTACGAGCAGTACTTC
>TRBV5-6|TRBJ1-4|NA|NA
CASSLGQVREKLFF
TGTGCCAGCAGCTTGGGACAGGTTCGGGAAAAACTGTTTTTT
>TRBV2|TRBJ2-3|NA|NA
CASSAGRDTDTQYF
TGTGCCAGCAGTGCCGGGCGGGACACAGATACGCAGTATTTT
>TRBV11-2|TRBJ2-7|NA|NA
CASSHSGSASLKEQYF
TGTGCCAGCAGCCACTCCGGGAGCGCGTCTCTGAAGGAGCAGTACTTC
>TRBV6-5|TRBJ1-1|few|TRBD1
CASSRTGAPSTEAFF
TGTGCCAGCAGTCGGACAGGGGCACCGTCCACTGAAGCTTTCTTT
>TRBV6-5|TRBJ2-2|few|NA
CASRDPGYRELFF
TGTGCCAGCAGAGACCCGGGGTACCGGGAGCTGTTTTTT
>TRBV5-1|TRBJ2-7|NA|TRBD1
CASSPKPGTEYEQYF
TGCGCCAGCAGCCCAAAACCCGGGACAGAGTACGAGCAGTACTTC
>TRBV28|TRBJ1-2|few|NA
CASGHRGNYGYTF
TGTGCCAGCGGCCACAGAGGGAACTATGGCTACACCTTC
>TRBV28|TRBJ2-7|NA|NA
CASGGASGYEQYF
TGTGCCAGCGGGGGGGCAAGCGGCTACGAGCAGTACTTC
>TRBV9|TRBJ1-1|few|NA
CASSLGSHTEAFF
TGTGCCAGCAGCCTAGGTAGCCACACTGAAGCTTTCTTT
>TRBV5-6|TRBJ1-4|NA|TRBD1
CASSYGTGVGEKLFF
TGTGCCAGCAGCTACGGAACAGGGGTAGGAGAAAAACTGTTTTTT
>TRBV18|TRBJ2-5|NA|NA
CASSPPGETQYF
TGTGCCAGCTCACCCCCTGGCGAGACCCAGTACTTC
>TRBV4-2|TRBJ1-1|NA|NA
CASSQDSGRAEAFF
TGTGCCAGCAGCCAAGATTCAGGGAGGGCTGAAGCTTTCTTT
>TRBV21-1|TRBJ1-3|NA|NA
CASSKRDRGSGNTIYF
TGTGCCAGCAGCAAGCGGGACAGGGGATCCGGAAACACCATATATTTT
>TRBV6-4|TRBJ2-3|NA|TRBD2
CASRPGGEADTQYF
TGTGCCAGCCGCCCGGGAGGGGAGGCAGATACGCAGTATTTT
>TRBV5-4|TRBJ2-3|once|NA
CASSLPARYGTDTQYF
TGTGCCAGCAGCTTGCCCGCCAGGTACGGCACAGATACGCAGTATTTT
>TRBV7-2|TRBJ2-6|few|NA
CASSGFRANVLTF
TGTGCCAGCAGCGGCTTCAGGGCCAACGTCCTGACTTTC
>TRBV4-3|TRBJ1-2|NA|NA
CASSQDFGDSLYGYTF
TGCGCCAGCAGCCAAGATTTCGGAGACAGCCTCTATGGCTACACCTTC
>TRBV5-1|TRBJ2-7|NA|NA
CASSLVAGYEQYF
TGCGCCAGCAGCTTGGTGGCGGGCTACGAGCAGTACTTC
>TRBV5-6|TRBJ1-2|NA|NA
CASSLLGGYIDGYTF
TGTGCCAGCAGCTTGTTAGGCGGGTATATCGATGGCTACACCTTC
>TRBV19|TRBJ2-7|NA|TRBD2
CASSIGGSGSSYEQYF
TGTGCCAGTAGTATAGGTGGGAGCGGGAGCTCCTACGAGCAGTACTTC
>TRBV2|TRBJ2-7|few|TRBD1
CASSRDSPYEQYF
TGTGCCAGCAGCCGGGACAGTCCCTACGAGCAGTACTTC
>TRBV27|TRBJ1-5|NA|NA
CASSPPGGMQPQHF
TGTGCCAGCAGTCCCCCCGGGGGGATGCAGCCCCAGCATTTT
>TRBV15|TRBJ2-5|NA|NA
CATSRQYQETQYF
TGTGCCACCAGCAGGCAGTACCAAGAGACCCAGTACTTC
>TRBV4-3|TRBJ2-7|NA|NA
CASSQDSRAYEQYF
TGCGCCAGCAGCCAAGATAGCAGGGCCTACGAGCAGTACTTC
>TRBV29-1|TRBJ1-4|NA|NA
CSVGGPRGEKLFF
TGCAGCGTTGGGGGGCCGAGAGGAGAAAAACTGTTTTTT
>TRBV5-1|TRBJ2-3|NA|TRBD1
CASSQAGQGAGDTQYF
TGCGCCAGCAGCCAGGCGGGACAGGGGGCTGGAGATACGCAGTATTTT
>TRBV11-2|TRBJ2-1|NA|NA
CASSLTQTGNEQFF
TGTGCCAGCAGCTTAACCCAAACAGGCAATGAGCAGTTCTTC
>TRBV25-1|TRBJ1-4|NA|NA
CASSEGRYTNEKLFF
TGTGCCAGCAGTGAAGGGAGGTATACTAATGAAAAACTGTTTTTT
>TRBV7-3|TRBJ2-1|once|NA
CASTPGPYDEQFF
TGTGCCAGCACCCCAGGTCCGTACGATGAGCAGTTCTTC
>TRBV5-1|TRBJ2-2|NA|NA
CASRNDMNTGELFF
TGCGCCAGCAGAAACGACATGAACACCGGGGAGCTGTTTTTT
>TRBV6-5|TRBJ2-5|NA|NA
CASSYYAGRETQYF
TGTGCCAGCAGTTACTATGCGGGGAGAGAGACCCAGTACTTC
>TRBV19|TRBJ2-1|NA|TRBD2
CASSISGRGTNEQFF
TGTGCCAGTAGTATTAGCGGGAGGGGTACCAATGAGCAGTTCTTC
>TRBV6-6|TRBJ1-1|NA|NA
CASSYQGTNTEAFF
TGTGCCAGCAGTTACCAGGGGACAAACACTGAAGCTTTCTTT